These T cell receptor beta chains were read from a single sample in a study of T-cell memory formation after mild COVID-19. Via MiXCR, TCRdb re-called the 5' RACE reads, giving one row per CDR3 protein. The profile shows about 450,000 distinct CDR3 sequences, about a quarter of them singletons. Source material: PBMCs or a T cell subset sorted from them (not recorded which). The receptors here all came from an adult woman who had mild COVID-19 (a few samples of this study predate the infection). Cell type and time point are not known. CDR3s include the opening cysteine and the closing phenylalanine or tryptophan. The D gene is left open where the match is weak. Part of the rows lack a size; the others show once, few, many or a class for expanded clones.

j_call	d_call	clone_size	v_call	cdr3_nt	cdr3_aa
TRBJ2-3	NA	many	TRBV3-1	TGTGCCAGCAGCCAAGCAGATACGCAGTATTTT	CASSQADTQYF
TRBJ1-2	NA	NA	TRBV15	TGTGCCACCAGCCCCCGAAGAGGCGGGGCGATTCATGGCTACACCTTC	CATSPRRGGAIHGYTF
TRBJ1-3	NA	NA	TRBV10-3	TGTGCCATCAGTGGGACCGTCCTGGGAAACACCATATATTTT	CAISGTVLGNTIYF
TRBJ2-3	NA	few	TRBV7-2	TGTGCCAGCAGCTTTCCCTTTTCGCGCACAGATACGCAGTATTTT	CASSFPFSRTDTQYF
TRBJ2-1	NA	few	TRBV20-1	TGCAGTGTCTTCACTTACAGGGATTACAATGAGCAGTTCTTC	CSVFTYRDYNEQFF
TRBJ2-1	TRBD2	few	TRBV7-8	TGTGCCAGCAGCTTTAGCGGGAGTCTCCACAATGAGCAGTTCTTC	CASSFSGSLHNEQFF
TRBJ1-1	NA	NA	TRBV11-3	TGTGCCAGCAGTCGAGGGACTGATGAAGCTTTCTTT	CASSRGTDEAFF
TRBJ2-7	NA	few	TRBV29-1	TGCAGCGTTGAAGTCCCAGGTGGCGAGCAGTACTTC	CSVEVPGGEQYF
TRBJ2-1	TRBD2	few	TRBV20-1	TGCAGTGCCGCCACCGGGACTAGCGGGAGAAATGAGCAGTTCTTC	CSAATGTSGRNEQFF
TRBJ2-7	NA	NA	TRBV28	TGTGCCAGCAGGGACAGTGTAGGTTACGAGCAGTACTTC	CASRDSVGYEQYF
TRBJ2-5	NA	few	TRBV7-7	TGTGCCAGCAGCGCTCAGACTGGGGAGACCCAGTACTTC	CASSAQTGETQYF
TRBJ2-5	TRBD2	NA	TRBV18	TGTGCCAGCTCACCATCAGGAGGGCTAGCGGGGGAGAAGACCCAGTACTTC	CASSPSGGLAGEKTQYF
TRBJ2-7	NA	NA	TRBV12-3/TRBV12-4	TGTGCCAGCAGTTTAGCAGCCCCCTACGAGCAGTACTTC	CASSLAAPYEQYF
TRBJ2-7	NA	few	TRBV27	TGTGCCAGCAGGCTCCTCTCCAGTTCCCTTGGGGAGCAGTACTTC	CASRLLSSSLGEQYF
TRBJ2-7	NA	many	TRBV7-6	TGTGCCAGCAGCTCAGGCGACAGCTACGAGCAGTACTTC	CASSSGDSYEQYF
TRBJ2-4	NA	few	TRBV2	TGTGCCAGCAGTGGGGGACACCGAAACATTCAGTACTTC	CASSGGHRNIQYF
TRBJ1-5	NA	NA	TRBV20-1	TGCAGTGCCGAGAGGAGGCTACAGGTCATCAATCAGCCCCAGCATTTT	CSAERRLQVINQPQHF
TRBJ2-3	NA	NA	TRBV28	TGTGCCAGCAGCCGCCCAGGACAGTTTAGCACAGATACGCAGTATTTT	CASSRPGQFSTDTQYF
TRBJ2-7	TRBD1	NA	TRBV29-1	TGCAGCGTCCTGTCCCTCGACAGGGGGCTACCCTACGAGCAGTACTTC	CSVLSLDRGLPYEQYF
TRBJ2-4	NA	few	TRBV20-1	TGCAGTGCTAGAGTTGGGACAAACAAAAACATTCAGTACTTC	CSARVGTNKNIQYF
TRBJ1-2	NA	NA	TRBV29-1	TGCAGCGTTGAGGGGGCAGGACCTAACTATGGCTACACCTTC	CSVEGAGPNYGYTF
TRBJ2-3	TRBD2	few	TRBV7-9	TGTGCCAGCAGCGTACTAGCGGGTACCACAGATACGCAGTATTTT	CASSVLAGTTDTQYF
TRBJ2-7	NA	few	TRBV4-2	TGTGCCAGCAGCCAAGACGGTCTGGGGGGTGAGCAGTACTTC	CASSQDGLGGEQYF
TRBJ2-2	NA	NA	TRBV7-9	TGTGCCAGCAGCTTAGCGGGCGGCGGGGAGCTGTTTTTT	CASSLAGGGELFF
TRBJ2-7	NA	NA	TRBV29-1	TGCAGCGGAGATGGGACCGGCCCTAAGGCGGGGGAGCAGTACTTC	CSGDGTGPKAGEQYF
TRBJ1-5	TRBD1	many	TRBV5-1	TGCGCCAGCAGCTTGGAGGGACAGGTCAATCAGCCCCAGCATTTT	CASSLEGQVNQPQHF
TRBJ2-2	TRBD1	NA	TRBV5-1	TGCGCCAGCAGCTTGGCAGCCGGGACAGCCACCGGGGAGCTGTTTTTT	CASSLAAGTATGELFF
TRBJ1-1	NA	NA	TRBV21-1	NA	CASRVGQGNTEAFF
TRBJ1-2	TRBD1	NA	TRBV7-6	TGTGCCAGCAGCTCACACACAGGGGGCGGCCATGGCTACACCTTC	CASSSHTGGGHGYTF
TRBJ1-2	NA	NA	TRBV3-1	TGTGCCAGCAGCCAACTTTTAGGCATTTATAACTATGGCTACACCTTC	CASSQLLGIYNYGYTF
TRBJ2-7	TRBD1	once	TRBV7-9	TGTGCCAGCAGCTCACAGGGGATATACGAGCAGTACTTC	CASSSQGIYEQYF
TRBJ1-2	NA	NA	TRBV12-3/TRBV12-4	TGTGCCAGCAGTCCCGGGCCCCGTCTTCTTGGGGAAGGCTACACCTTC	CASSPGPRLLGEGYTF
TRBJ1-1	NA	NA	TRBV12-3/TRBV12-4	TGTGCCAGCCGCCTTGGGCTTGGGAGTTCCACTGAAGCTTTCTTT	CASRLGLGSSTEAFF
TRBJ2-5	NA	few	TRBV7-9	TGTGCCAGCAGCTTACCGGGAGTAGGAAAGACCCAGTACTTC	CASSLPGVGKTQYF
TRBJ1-2	NA	NA	TRBV9	TGTGCCAGCAGCGCCGGGACGGCTAAGGACTATGGCTACAGCTTC	CASSAGTAKDYGYSF
TRBJ2-1	TRBD2	few	TRBV7-9	TGTGCCAGCAGCTTTTGGTCGGGACTAGCGGTTGAGCAGTTCTTC	CASSFWSGLAVEQFF
TRBJ1-4	TRBD1	NA	TRBV5-1	TGCGCCAGCAGAAGGACAGGGGCTAATGAAAAACTGTTTTTT	CASRRTGANEKLFF
TRBJ2-1	TRBD2	NA	TRBV4-2	TGTGCCAGCAGCCAAGATAGCCCCGGGACTAGCCTGTACAATGAGCAGTTCTTC	CASSQDSPGTSLYNEQFF
TRBJ2-7	NA	NA	TRBV6-5	TGTGCCAGCAGTTACGAGGGGGGGCCCTCGTCCTACGAGCAGTACTTC	CASSYEGGPSSYEQYF
TRBJ1-6	NA	few	TRBV7-3	TGTGCCAGCAGCTTAGGGGGGACAAATTCACCCCTCCACTTT	CASSLGGTNSPLHF
TRBJ2-7	NA	NA	TRBV7-9	TGTGCCAGCAGCTTAAGTCAGCCCTACGAGCAGTACTTC	CASSLSQPYEQYF
TRBJ2-7	NA	many	TRBV6-2/TRBV6-3	TGTGCCAGCAGTTATGGACAAAGCGAGCAGTACTTC	CASSYGQSEQYF
TRBJ1-2	NA	NA	TRBV12-3/TRBV12-4	TGTGCCAGCAGCAACTCCCTCGGGGGCTACACCTTC	CASSNSLGGYTF
TRBJ2-7	NA	NA	TRBV3-1	TGTGCCAGCAGCCAAGGGACGAGGGAGCAGTACTTC	CASSQGTREQYF
TRBJ1-2	NA	NA	TRBV10-3	TGTGCCATCAGTGTACCAGGCGAGGTTGGCTACACCTTC	CAISVPGEVGYTF
TRBJ1-1	NA	NA	TRBV12-3/TRBV12-4	TGTGCCAGCAGTTTATGGGTGGAGTACACTGAAGCTTTCTTT	CASSLWVEYTEAFF
TRBJ2-7	TRBD2	few	TRBV6-5	TGTGCCAGCAGTTCCGCGGGGGGATTCTCCTACGAGCAGTACTTC	CASSSAGGFSYEQYF
TRBJ2-3	TRBD2	NA	TRBV5-4	TGTGCCAGCAGCGACCGGGGGGGCCTGGGCACAGATACGCAGTATTTT	CASSDRGGLGTDTQYF